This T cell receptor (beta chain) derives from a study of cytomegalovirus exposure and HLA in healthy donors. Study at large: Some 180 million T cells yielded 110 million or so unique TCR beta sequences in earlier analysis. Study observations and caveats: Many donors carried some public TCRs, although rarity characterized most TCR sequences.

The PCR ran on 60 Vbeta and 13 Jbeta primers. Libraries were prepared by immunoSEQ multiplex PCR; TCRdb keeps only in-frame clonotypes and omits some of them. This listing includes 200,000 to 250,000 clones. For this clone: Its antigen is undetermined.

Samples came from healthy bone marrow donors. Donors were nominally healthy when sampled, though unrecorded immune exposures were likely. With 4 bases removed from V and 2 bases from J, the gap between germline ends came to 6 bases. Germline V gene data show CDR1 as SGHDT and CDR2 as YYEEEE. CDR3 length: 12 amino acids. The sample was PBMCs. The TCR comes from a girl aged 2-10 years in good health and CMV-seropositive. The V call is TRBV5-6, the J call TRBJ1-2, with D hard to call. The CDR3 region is CASSEANYGYTF. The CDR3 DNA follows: TGTGCCAGCAGCGAGGCGAACTATGGCTACACCTTC.